This T cell receptor beta chain emerged from a study of blood T cell repertoires in COVID-19. Study-level information: The study drew acute and convalescent COVID-19 samples from the United States, Italy and Spain. In each case, the material was cDNA or gDNA derived from T cells, B-cell-depleted T cells, or PBMCs.

Original processing notes: Nucleated cell number was recorded as an estimate derived from reference gene primer amplification. Some clones are missing from TCRdb's copy, which holds only in-frame ones; the method was immunoSEQ multiplex PCR. From that table come the V and J calls and clone size; the DNA was used to work out D and trimming. The repertoire includes about 200,000 clones, roughly 84% of them detected once, and 4.9% sits in the top ten. Trimming removed 6 bases from V and 5 bases from J, with 19 bases in between. Germline loops: CDR1 MNHEY, CDR2 SVGAGI. This CDR3 has 15 amino acids. The V call is TRBV6-5, the J call TRBJ1-2; TRBD1 might be the D (6 bases). The sample consisted of peripheral blood. This TCR was recovered from a woman older than 75 with acute or convalescent COVID-19. The CDR3 region is CASRQPGQGFYGYTF. The CDR3 DNA is TGTGCCAGCAGACAACCCGGCCAGGGGTTTTATGGCTACACCTTC.